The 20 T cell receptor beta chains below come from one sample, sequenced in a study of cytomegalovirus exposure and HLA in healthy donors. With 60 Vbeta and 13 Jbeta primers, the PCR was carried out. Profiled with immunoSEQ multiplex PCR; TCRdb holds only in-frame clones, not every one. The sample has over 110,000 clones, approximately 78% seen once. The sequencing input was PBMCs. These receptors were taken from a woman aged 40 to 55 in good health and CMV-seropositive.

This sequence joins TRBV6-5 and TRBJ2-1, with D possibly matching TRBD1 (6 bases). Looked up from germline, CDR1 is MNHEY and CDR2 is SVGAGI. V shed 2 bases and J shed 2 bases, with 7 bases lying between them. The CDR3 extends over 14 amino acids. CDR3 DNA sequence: TGTGCCAGCAGTTACGGACAGCCCTACAATGAGCAGTTCTTC. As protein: CASSYGQPYNEQFF.

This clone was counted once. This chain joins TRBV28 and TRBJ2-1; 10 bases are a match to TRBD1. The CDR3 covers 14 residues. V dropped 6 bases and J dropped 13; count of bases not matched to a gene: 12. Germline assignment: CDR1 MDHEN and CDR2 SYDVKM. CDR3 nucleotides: TGTGCCAGCAGACCAATGACAGGGGGCGTGGGCCAGTTCTTC. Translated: CASRPMTGGVGQFF.

CDR3 in amino acids: CSVVGTGTYEQYF. CDR3 bases: TGCAGCGTTGTTGGGACAGGTACCTACGAGCAGTACTTC. The gene calls are TRBV29-1 and TRBJ2-7; 8 positions match TRBD1. The ends lost 4 bases at V and 2 bases at J; junction bases unmatched: 4. The CDR3 is made up of 13 amino acids. CDR1 and CDR2 from the germline V gene are SQVTM and ANQGSEA.

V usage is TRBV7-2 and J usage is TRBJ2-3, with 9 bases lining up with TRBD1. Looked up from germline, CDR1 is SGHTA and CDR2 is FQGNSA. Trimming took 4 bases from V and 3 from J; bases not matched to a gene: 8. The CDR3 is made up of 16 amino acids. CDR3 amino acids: CASSWGQGGVTDTQYF. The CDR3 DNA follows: TGTGCCAGCAGCTGGGGACAGGGAGGCGTAACAGATACGCAGTATTTT. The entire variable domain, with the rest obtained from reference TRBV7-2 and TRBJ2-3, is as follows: GAGVSQSPSNKVTEKGKDVELRCDPISGHTALYWYRQSLGQGLEFLIYFQGNSAPDKSGLPSDRFSAERTGGSVSTLTIQRTQQEDSAVYLCASSWGQGGVTDTQYFGPGTRLTVL.

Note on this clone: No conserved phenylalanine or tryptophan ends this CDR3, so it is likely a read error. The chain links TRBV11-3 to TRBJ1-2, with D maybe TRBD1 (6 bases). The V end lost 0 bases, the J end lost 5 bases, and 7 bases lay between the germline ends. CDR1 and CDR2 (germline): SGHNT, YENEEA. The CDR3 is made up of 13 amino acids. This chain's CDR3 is CASSLDRGYGYTL. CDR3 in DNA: TGTGCCAGCAGCTTAGACAGGGGTTATGGCTACACCCTC.

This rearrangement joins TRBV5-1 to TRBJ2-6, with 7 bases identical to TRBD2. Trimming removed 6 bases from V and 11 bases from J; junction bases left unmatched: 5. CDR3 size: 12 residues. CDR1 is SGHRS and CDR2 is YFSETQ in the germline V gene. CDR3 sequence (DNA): TGCGCCAGCACGGGGGGAGGGGACGTCCTGACTTTC. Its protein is CASTGGGDVLTF.

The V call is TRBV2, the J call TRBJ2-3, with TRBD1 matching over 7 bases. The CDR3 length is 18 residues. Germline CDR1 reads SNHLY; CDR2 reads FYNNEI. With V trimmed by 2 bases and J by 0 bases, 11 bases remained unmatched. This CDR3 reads CASSETLFRGTSTDTQYF. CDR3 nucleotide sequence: TGTGCCAGCAGTGAAACGCTTTTCAGGGGGACAAGCACAGATACGCAGTATTTT.

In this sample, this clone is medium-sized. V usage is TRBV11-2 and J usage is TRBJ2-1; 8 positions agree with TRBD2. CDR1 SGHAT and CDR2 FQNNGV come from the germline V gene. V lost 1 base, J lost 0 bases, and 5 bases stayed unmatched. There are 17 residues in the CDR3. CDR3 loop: CASSLGVSGASYNEQFF. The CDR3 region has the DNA TGTGCCAGCAGCTTAGGGGTTAGCGGGGCCTCCTACAATGAGCAGTTCTTC. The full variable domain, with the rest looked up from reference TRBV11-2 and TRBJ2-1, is EAGVAQSPRYKIIEKRQSVAFWCNPISGHATLYWYQQILGQGPKLLIQFQNNGVVDDSQLPKDRFSAERLKGVDSTLKIQPAKLEDSAVYLCASSLGVSGASYNEQFFGPGTRLTVL.

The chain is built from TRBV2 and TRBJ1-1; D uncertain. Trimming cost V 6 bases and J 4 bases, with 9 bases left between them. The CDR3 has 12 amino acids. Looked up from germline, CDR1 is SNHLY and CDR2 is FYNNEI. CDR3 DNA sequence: TGTGCCAGCAGCCTTCACGGCACTGAAGCTTTCTTT. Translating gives CASSLHGTEAFF.

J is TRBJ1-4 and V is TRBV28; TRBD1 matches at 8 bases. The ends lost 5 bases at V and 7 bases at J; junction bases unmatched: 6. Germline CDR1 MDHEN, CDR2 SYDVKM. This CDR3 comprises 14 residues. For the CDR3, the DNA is TGTGCCAGCAGTGCAGGGGGCGAAGGTGAAAAACTGTTTTTT. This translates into CASSAGGEGEKLFF.

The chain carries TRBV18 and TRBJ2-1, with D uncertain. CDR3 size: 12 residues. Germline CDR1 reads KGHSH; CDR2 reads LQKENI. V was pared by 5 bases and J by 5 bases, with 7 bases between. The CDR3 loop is CASSANNNEQFF. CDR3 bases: TGTGCCAGCTCAGCCAACAACAATGAGCAGTTCTTC.

The CDR3 is CASRRQLIYGYTF. The CDR3 bases are TGTGCCAGCAGAAGACAGCTTATCTATGGCTACACCTTC. J is TRBJ1-2 and V is TRBV28, with D perhaps matching TRBD1 (5 bases). With 6 bases removed from V and 4 bases from J, the gap between germline ends came to 12 bases. Germline assignment: CDR1 MDHEN and CDR2 SYDVKM. This CDR3 spans 13 amino acids.

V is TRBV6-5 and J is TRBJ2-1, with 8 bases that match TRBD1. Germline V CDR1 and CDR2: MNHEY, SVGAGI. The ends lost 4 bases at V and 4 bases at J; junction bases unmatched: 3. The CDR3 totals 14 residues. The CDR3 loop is CASSLQGEYNEQFF. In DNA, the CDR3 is TGTGCCAGCAGTTTACAGGGGGAGTACAATGAGCAGTTCTTC.

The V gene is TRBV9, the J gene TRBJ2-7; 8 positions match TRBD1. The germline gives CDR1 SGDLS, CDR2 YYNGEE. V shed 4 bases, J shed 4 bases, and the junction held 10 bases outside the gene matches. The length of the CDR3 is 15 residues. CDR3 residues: CASSPHGQGVYEQYF. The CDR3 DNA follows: TGTGCCAGCAGCCCCCACGGACAGGGAGTATACGAGCAGTACTTC.

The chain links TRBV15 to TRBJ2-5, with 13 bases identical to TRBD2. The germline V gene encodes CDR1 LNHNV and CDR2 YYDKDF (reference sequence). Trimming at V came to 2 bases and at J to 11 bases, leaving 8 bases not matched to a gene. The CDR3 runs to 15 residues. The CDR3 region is CATSRPGLAGSEQYF. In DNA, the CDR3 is TGTGCCACCAGCAGACCGGGACTAGCGGGGAGTGAGCAGTACTTC.

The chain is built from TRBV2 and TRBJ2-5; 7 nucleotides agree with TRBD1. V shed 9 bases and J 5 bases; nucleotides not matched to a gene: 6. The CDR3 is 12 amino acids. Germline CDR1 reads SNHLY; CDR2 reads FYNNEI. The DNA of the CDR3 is TGTGCCAGGAAGACAGGGATCGAGACCCAGTACTTC. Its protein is CARKTGIETQYF.

CDR3 DNA sequence: TGTGCCAGCAGCTTGGAGGCAGCGAGCTCACCCCTCCACTTT. It yields the protein CASSLEAASSPLHF. V is TRBV5-4 and J is TRBJ1-6; D is unresolved. The CDR3 is 14 residues long. In germline, CDR1 is SGHNT, CDR2 YYREEE (reference sequence). V was pared by 0 bases and J by 10 bases, with 11 bases between.

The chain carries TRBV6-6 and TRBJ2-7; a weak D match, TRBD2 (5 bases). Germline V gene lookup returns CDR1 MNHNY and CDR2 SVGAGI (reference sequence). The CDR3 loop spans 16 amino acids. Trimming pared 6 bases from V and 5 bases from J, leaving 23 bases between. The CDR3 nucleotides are TGTGCCAGCAGCTCCCGGGGTCAGCCGCTACGGGACGAGCAGTACTTC. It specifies CASSSRGQPLRDEQYF.

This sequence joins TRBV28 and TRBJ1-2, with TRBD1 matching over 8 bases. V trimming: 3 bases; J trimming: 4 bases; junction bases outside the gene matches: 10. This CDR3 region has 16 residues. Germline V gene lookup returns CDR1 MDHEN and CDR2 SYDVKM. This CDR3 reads CASSFLGRQGTYGYTF. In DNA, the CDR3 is TGTGCCAGCAGTTTCCTAGGGCGACAGGGGACCTATGGCTACACCTTC.

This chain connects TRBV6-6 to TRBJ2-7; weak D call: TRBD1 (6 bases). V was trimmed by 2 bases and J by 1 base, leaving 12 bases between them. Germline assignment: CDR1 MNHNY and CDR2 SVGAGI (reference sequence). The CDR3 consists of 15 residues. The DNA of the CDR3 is TGTGCCAGCAGTTACGAGGCAGGGACATCCTACGAGCAGTACTTC. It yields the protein CASSYEAGTSYEQYF.